Sequencing of this T cell receptor beta chain was carried out in a study of vaccination effects on CD4 cells after COVID-19. Findings and caveats of the study: Nearly all vaccine-induced clones in healthy recipients recognized only SARS-CoV-2.

Remarks on this clone: What it recognizes is unknown.

Trimming removed 3 bases at V and 5 bases at J, with 13 bases between. The germline V gene has CDR1 SEHNR and CDR2 FQNEAQ (reference sequence). This CDR3 has 15 residues. Assay used: immunoSEQ multiplex PCR; TCRdb lists only in-frame clones, some missing. Of 50,000 to 65,000 clones in the sample, about four fifths were seen once. After expansion with viral peptide pools in the ViraFEST assay, antigen-specific CD4+ T cells were sequenced. Cells that had been cultured for ten to eleven days were the source of isolated CD4+ T cells. Having tested negative for nucleocapsid antibodies, the vaccine recipients showed no prior SARS-CoV-2 infection. It was with 10 IU/ml IL-2 and 9.5 to 10 ug/ml peptides that 1.5 million to 2 million PBMC per well were cultured.

The material sequenced was CD4+ T cells from PBMCs cultured with HCoV-OC43 spike peptides, taken before COVID-19 vaccination. Subset noted: HCoV-OC43 spike overlapping peptide pool stimulation. This sequence joins TRBV7-9 and TRBJ2-2; D is ambiguous. The receptor was isolated from a human donor who received a COVID-19 vaccine. CDR3: CASSLYGPPTGELFF. In DNA form, the CDR3 reads TGTGCCAGCAGCTTGTACGGCCCCCCGACCGGGGAGCTGTTTTTT.